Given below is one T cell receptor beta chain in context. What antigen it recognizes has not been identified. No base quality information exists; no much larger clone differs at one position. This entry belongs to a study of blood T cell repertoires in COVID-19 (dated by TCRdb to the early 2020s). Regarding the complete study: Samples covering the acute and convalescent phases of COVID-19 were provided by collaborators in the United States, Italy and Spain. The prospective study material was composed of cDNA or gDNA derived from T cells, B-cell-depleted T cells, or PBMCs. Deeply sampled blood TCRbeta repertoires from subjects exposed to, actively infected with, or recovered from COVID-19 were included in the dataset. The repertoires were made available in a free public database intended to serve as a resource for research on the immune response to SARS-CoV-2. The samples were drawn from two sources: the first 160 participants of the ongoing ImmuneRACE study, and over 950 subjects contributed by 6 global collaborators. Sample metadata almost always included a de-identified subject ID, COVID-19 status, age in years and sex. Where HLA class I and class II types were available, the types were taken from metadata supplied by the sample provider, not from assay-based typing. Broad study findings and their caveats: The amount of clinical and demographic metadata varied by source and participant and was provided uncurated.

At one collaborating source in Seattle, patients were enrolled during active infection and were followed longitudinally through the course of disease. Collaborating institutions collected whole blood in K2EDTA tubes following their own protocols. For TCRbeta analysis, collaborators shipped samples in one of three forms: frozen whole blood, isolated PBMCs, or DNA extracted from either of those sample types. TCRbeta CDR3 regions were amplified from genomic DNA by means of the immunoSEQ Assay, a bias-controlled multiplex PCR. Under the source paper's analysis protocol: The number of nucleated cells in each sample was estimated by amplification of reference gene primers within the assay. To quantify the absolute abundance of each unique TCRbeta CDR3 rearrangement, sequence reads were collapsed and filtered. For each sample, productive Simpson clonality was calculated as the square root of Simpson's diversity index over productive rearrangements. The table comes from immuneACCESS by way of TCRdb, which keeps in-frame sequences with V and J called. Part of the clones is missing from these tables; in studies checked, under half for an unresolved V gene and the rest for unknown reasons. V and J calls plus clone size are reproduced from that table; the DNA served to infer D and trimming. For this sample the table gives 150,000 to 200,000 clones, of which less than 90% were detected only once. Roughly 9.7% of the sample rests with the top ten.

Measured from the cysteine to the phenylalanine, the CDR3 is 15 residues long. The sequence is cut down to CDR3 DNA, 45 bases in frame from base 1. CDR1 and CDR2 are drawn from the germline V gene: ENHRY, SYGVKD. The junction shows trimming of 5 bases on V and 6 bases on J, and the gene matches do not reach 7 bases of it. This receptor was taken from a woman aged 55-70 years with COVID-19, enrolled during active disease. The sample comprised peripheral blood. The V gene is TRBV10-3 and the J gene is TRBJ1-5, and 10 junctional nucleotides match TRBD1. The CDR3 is CAISPGTGERQPQHF. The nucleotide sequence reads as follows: TGTGCCATCAGTCCCGGGACAGGGGAACGTCAGCCCCAGCATTTT.